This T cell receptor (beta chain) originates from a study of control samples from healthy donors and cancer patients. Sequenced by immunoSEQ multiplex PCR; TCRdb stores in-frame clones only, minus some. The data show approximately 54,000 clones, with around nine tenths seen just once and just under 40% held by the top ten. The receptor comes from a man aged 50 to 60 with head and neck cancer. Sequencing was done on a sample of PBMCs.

The CDR3, as DNA: TGCGCCAGCAGCTTGGAGGGATGGGGCACTGAAGCTTTCTTT. Amino acids: CASSLEGWGTEAFF. The chain joins TRBV5-1 to TRBJ1-1; D is unresolved. V lost 0 bases to trimming and J lost 4 bases, with 10 bases between them. Germline assignment: CDR1 SGHRS and CDR2 YFSETQ. The CDR3 runs 14 residues.